This T cell receptor beta chain was retrieved from a study of siplizumab effects on memory and regulatory T cells. General observations from the study: There appeared to be greater diversity in naive T cells than in memory cells, and naive T cells seemed major contributors to the alloresponse.

CDR1 is GTSNPN and CDR2 is SVGIG in the germline V gene (reference sequence). The V gene end was trimmed by 0 bases and the J gene end by 5 bases; junction bases not matched to a gene: 3. This CDR3 contains 14 residues. Concerning this clone itself: Its antigen remains unknown.

Profiled with immunoSEQ multiplex PCR; TCRdb holds only in-frame clones, not every one. This sample carries 50,000 to 75,000 clones, around 79% of them seen once, and the ten largest clones take about 0.4%. Input material: memory CD4+ T cells sorted from blood. The chain is built from TRBV30 and TRBJ2-5, with TRBD2 matching 10 bases. The sequence was collected from a human donor in good health. The CDR3 DNA follows: TGTGCCTGGAGTGTGGGTAGCGGGGGGGAGACCCAGTACTTC. Encoded protein: CAWSVGSGGETQYF.